This T cell receptor beta chain was obtained from a study of T-cell reconstitution after alpha-beta-depleted transplantation in children. Study-wide points: The study reportedly traced alpha-beta T cells about two months after transplant to several hundred expanded graft clones. In some patients, recipient T cells and intrathymic progenitors surviving conditioning explained high day-60 diversity. Newly made T cells mostly supplied T-cell counts and diversity one year after transplant.

TCRbeta library preparation incorporated unique molecular identifiers. TCRdb re-derived calls from the PCR reads in MiXCR, one entry per CDR3 protein. The table has a few hundred thousand distinct CDR3 sequences, 25% to 30% seen once; the top ten hold about 35%. Comments on this clonotype: The antigen remains unidentified.

Sample: PBMCs, taken before TCRalphabeta/CD19-depleted stem cell transplant. The source is a boy in the first two years of life with Wiskott-Aldrich syndrome, due to receive a stem cell transplant.

The CDR3 DNA reads TGTGCCATCAGTGAGTGGATGGGACAGGGTCATAATCAGCCCCAGCATTTT. Protein sequence: CAISEWMGQGHNQPQHF. The J gene is TRBJ1-5, the V gene TRBV10-3; TRBD1 aligns across 9 bases. The CDR3 is 17 residues long. CDR1 is ENHRY, CDR2 SYGVKD, per germline. V lost 1 base, J lost 4 bases, and 8 bases stayed unmatched.